One and the same sample provided the 23 T cell receptor beta chains below, sequenced in a study of memory CD4+ T cells and cytomegalovirus serostatus (dated by TCRdb to the late 2010s). Single viable CD3+CD4+CD8-CD45RO+ cells were sorted as memory CD4+ T cells on a FACSAria II. The library was produced with the immunoSEQ multiplex PCR assay. TCRdb holds this immuneACCESS table with in-frame rearrangements only. Some clones are missing; in checked studies, unresolved V genes explain under half, and the rest has no known cause. The sample profile shows around 50,000 clones; just under 80% of them were found once. 0.94% of the sample goes to the ten largest clones. The material sequenced was memory CD4+ T cells from blood. Receptors were obtained from an adult in good health and CMV-seronegative.

V gene TRBV4-1 combines with J gene TRBJ1-2, with 8 bases lining up with TRBD1. CDR1 MGHRA and CDR2 YSYEKL come from the germline V gene. With 2 bases clipped from V and 0 bases from J, the junction kept 17 bases outside the gene matches. This CDR3 comprises 20 residues. In nucleotides, the CDR3 is TGCGCCAGCAGCCAAAACCGCAATCCCCGGACAGGGCCGGCTAACTATGGCTACACCTTC. Its protein is CASSQNRNPRTGPANYGYTF.

This clone was seen only a few times. The CDR3 region has the DNA TGTGTCAGATTATTCGGGGTGGATGAGCAGTTCTTC. It yields the protein CVRLFGVDEQFF. The chain is built from TRBV7-5 and TRBJ2-1; the table's D call, TRBD2, has no DNA check behind it. TRBV7-5 is described as a pseudogene. CDR3 length equals 12 residues.

V and J are TRBV6-5 and TRBJ2-1, with TRBD1 as a possible D gene (7 bases). The CDR3 consists of 14 residues. V lost 7 bases to trimming and J lost 12 bases, with 22 bases between them. Germline CDR1 is MNHEY and CDR2 is SVGAGI. The chain's CDR3 is CASTKGAGGGVQFF. The CDR3 DNA reads as TGTGCCAGCACCAAGGGGGCAGGCGGAGGGGTGCAGTTCTTC.

In this sample, this clone turned up a few times. V and J are TRBV7-9 and TRBJ2-3; D tentatively reads TRBD1 or TRBD2 (5 bases each). Trimming removed 8 bases from V and 1 base from J, with 16 bases in between. The CDR3 consists of 15 residues. Per the germline V gene, CDR1 is SEHNR and CDR2 is FQNEAQ (reference sequence). CDR3 residues: CASGPRGTGTDTQYF. In nucleotides, the CDR3 is TGTGCCAGCGGTCCGAGGGGTACGGGCACAGATACGCAGTATTTT.

The rearrangement joins TRBV6-5 to TRBJ1-2, with D maybe TRBD1 (5 bases). V gave up 6 bases and J gave up 4 bases, with 12 bases separating them. Looked up from germline, CDR1 is MNHEY and CDR2 is SVGAGI. This CDR3 contains 13 residues. The CDR3 sequence: CASRDGTSYGYTF. CDR3 nucleotides: TGTGCCAGCAGGGACGGGACGAGCTATGGCTACACCTTC.

The chain recombines TRBV11-2 with TRBJ2-7, with D unresolved. V gave up 3 bases and J gave up 3 bases, with 15 bases separating them. The CDR3 loop spans 15 amino acids. Germline CDR1 SGHAT, CDR2 FQNNGV. The CDR3 reads CASSLDGLPGYEQYF. Written as DNA, the CDR3 is TGTGCCAGCAGCTTGGACGGCCTACCGGGCTACGAGCAGTACTTC.

CDR3: CASSLNRIEQYF. The CDR3 DNA sequence: TGTGCCAGCAGTTTAAACAGGATCGAGCAGTACTTC. The chain has TRBV6-6 and TRBJ2-7, with D possibly being TRBD1 (5 bases). The V end was cut by 4 bases, the J end by 6 bases, with 10 bases between. The V gene's germline CDR1 is MNHNY and CDR2 SVGAGI (reference sequence). The CDR3 is 12 amino acids.

DNA for the CDR3: TGTGCCAGCAGCTCGGGACAGCGGGGGGTGAGAGCTTTCTTT. This gives the protein CASSSGQRGVRAFF. The J gene is TRBJ1-1, the V gene TRBV11-2, with 7 bases that match TRBD1. The junction had 12 bases not matched to a gene; V was cut back by 4 bases and J by 10 bases. The CDR3 sequence is 14 residues long. The V gene's germline CDR1 is SGHAT and CDR2 FQNNGV.

The chain carries TRBV5-1 and TRBJ1-2; 8 positions agree with TRBD1. There are 13 residues in the CDR3. CDR1 and CDR2 from the germline V gene are SGHRS and YFSETQ. The junction had 4 bases not matched to a gene; V was cut back by 3 bases and J by 6 bases. CDR3 amino acids: CASSSQGADGYTF. The CDR3 DNA reads TGCGCCAGCAGCTCCCAGGGGGCAGATGGCTACACCTTC. The complete variable domain, with remaining parts taken from reference TRBV5-1 and TRBJ1-2, reads KAGVTQTPRYLIKTRGQQVTLSCSPISGHRSVSWYQQTPGQGLQFLFEYFSETQRNKGNFPGRFSGRQFSNSRSEMNVSTLELGDSALYLCASSSQGADGYTFGSGTRLTVV.

This sequence joins TRBV19 and TRBJ1-4; no clear D gene. The V gene lost 7 bases and the J gene lost 0 bases, with 12 bases spanning the gap. This CDR3 spans 15 amino acids. Germline V gene data show CDR1 as LNHDA and CDR2 as SQIVND (reference sequence). The CDR3 DNA reads as TGTGCCAGTACCTCCGGGTATGCAACTAATGAAAAACTGTTTTTT. Protein product: CASTSGYATNEKLFF.

The chain is built from TRBV6-5 and TRBJ1-2; tentative D call: TRBD1 (5 bases). Per the germline V gene, CDR1 is MNHEY and CDR2 is SVGAGI. Between the trimmed V and J ends, which lost 7 bases and 4 bases, there was a span of 13 bases. The CDR3 is 13 amino acids. CDR3 region: CASKEQVGYGYTF. The CDR3 nucleotides are TGTGCCAGCAAGGAACAGGTGGGCTATGGCTACACCTTC.

The gene calls are TRBV7-2 and TRBJ2-1; the D gene is possibly TRBD2 (6 bases). Germline V CDR1 and CDR2: SGHTA, FQGNSA. The CDR3 contains 16 residues. The V gene lost 5 bases and the J gene lost 0 bases, with 14 bases spanning the gap. CDR3 in amino acids: CASSRVGGGSYNEQFF. CDR3 DNA sequence: TGTGCCAGCAGCCGTGTCGGGGGTGGCTCCTACAATGAGCAGTTCTTC.

By frequency in the sample, this clone is medium-sized. The genes are TRBV15 and TRBJ1-5; D is ambiguous. V lost 0 bases, J lost 5 bases, and 11 bases lay in between. The CDR3 length is 15 residues. The germline V gene has CDR1 LNHNV and CDR2 YYDKDF (reference sequence). The CDR3 nucleotides are TGTGCCACCAGCAGAGATTTGGGTGGAGATCAGCCCCAGCATTTT. Translated: CATSRDLGGDQPQHF.

The V gene is TRBV28, the J gene TRBJ2-1; D gene uncertain. This CDR3 has 11 amino acids. CDR1 and CDR2 (germline): MDHEN, SYDVKM. Between the trimmed V and J ends, which lost 3 bases and 7 bases, there was a span of 4 bases. The CDR3 DNA reads TGTGCCAGCAGTTTTAGAAATGAGCAGTTCTTC. As protein: CASSFRNEQFF.

This chain links TRBV19 with TRBJ1-2; D gene unclear. CDR1 is LNHDA, CDR2 SQIVND, per germline (reference sequence). Trimming left V 5 bases short and J 2 bases short, with 6 bases between. There are 12 residues in the CDR3. As DNA, the CDR3 is TGTGCCAGTAGTGTGGGCAACTATGGCTACACCTTC. The encoded protein is CASSVGNYGYTF.

CDR3 DNA sequence: TGTGCCAGCAGCTTTCGGGGGCTCCAGACAGATACGCAGTATTTT. Its translation: CASSFRGLQTDTQYF. The chain employs TRBV7-9 and TRBJ2-3; D may be TRBD1 or TRBD2 (6 bases each). The CDR3 loop spans 15 amino acids. CDR1 is SEHNR, CDR2 FQNEAQ, per germline (reference sequence). V shed 3 bases and J shed 3 bases, with 13 bases lying between them.

This clone was counted a single time. This chain connects TRBV27 to TRBJ2-5; D remains ambiguous. The closer fit of TRBJ2-7 to the DNA end suggests the J call may be wrong. The germline V gene encodes CDR1 MNHEY and CDR2 SMNVEV (reference sequence). The CDR3 runs to 11 residues. CDR3 in DNA: TGTGCCAGCAGTTTTGGCTACGAGCAGTACTTC. Amino acid sequence: CASSFGYEQYF.

This clone has just a few counts. The V gene is TRBV19, the J gene TRBJ1-5; D remains unclear. The CDR3 spans 14 residues. The germline V gene has CDR1 LNHDA and CDR2 SQIVND (reference sequence). The germline V and J ends were trimmed by 10 bases and 0 bases, with 13 bases remaining between them. This CDR3 reads CATADGYSNQPQHF. For the CDR3, the DNA is TGTGCCACCGCCGACGGGTATAGCAATCAGCCCCAGCATTTT.

The chain links TRBV2 to TRBJ2-2; D is unresolved. With 4 bases removed from V and 1 base from J, the gap between germline ends came to 4 bases. Germline-derived CDR1 and CDR2 are SNHLY and FYNNEI. The CDR3 is made up of 13 amino acids. The CDR3 bases are TGTGCCAGCAGTGTTGTGAACACCGGGGAGCTGTTTTTT. This encodes CASSVVNTGELFF.

With respect to this clone: A junction end diverges from the germline sequence, so it may reflect a read error. CDR3 nucleotide sequence: TGTGCCAGCAGTCTATCCAGGAATCCGGGAGATACGCAGTATTTT. It yields the protein CASSLSRNPGDTQYF. The chain joins TRBV27 to TRBJ2-3; D ambiguous. Per germline, CDR1 MNHEY and CDR2 SMNVEV (reference sequence). The CDR3 consists of 15 residues.

V usage is TRBV7-9 and J usage is TRBJ1-5, with TRBD1 as a possible D gene (5 bases). The CDR3 contains 13 residues. Germline assignment: CDR1 SEHNR and CDR2 FQNEAQ (reference sequence). V lost 5 bases and J 3 bases, leaving 8 bases between the germline ends. The CDR3 is CASSPGANQPQHF. In DNA, the CDR3 is TGTGCCAGCAGCCCCGGGGCCAATCAGCCCCAGCATTTT. Combining the CDR3 with reference TRBV7-9 and TRBJ1-5 gives the whole variable domain DTGVSQNPRHKITKRGQNVTFRCDPISEHNRLYWYRQTLGQGPEFLTYFQNEAQLEKSRLLSDRFSAERPKGSFSTLEIQRTEQGDSAMYLCASSPGANQPQHFGDGTRLSIL.

The chain carries TRBV6-5 and TRBJ1-2; TRBD1 is a possible D gene (6 bases). This CDR3 region has 15 residues. V was clipped by 0 bases and J by 8 bases, with 16 bases between them. Looked up from germline, CDR1 is MNHEY and CDR2 is SVGAGI. The CDR3 bases are TGTGCCAGCAGTTACTCCGGGTACAGGGTTTACGGCTACACCTTC. Translating it yields CASSYSGYRVYGYTF.

The chain employs TRBV10-3 and TRBJ2-4; TRBD1 agrees at 9 bases. Germline V gives CDR1 ENHRY, CDR2 SYGVKD. Germline trimming cut 6 bases from V and 3 bases from J; bases unmatched to any gene: 6. The CDR3 has 15 amino acids. The DNA for the CDR3 is TGTGCCATCAGACAGGGGGCTGGGGACAAAAACATTCAGTACTTC. Protein sequence: CAIRQGAGDKNIQYF.